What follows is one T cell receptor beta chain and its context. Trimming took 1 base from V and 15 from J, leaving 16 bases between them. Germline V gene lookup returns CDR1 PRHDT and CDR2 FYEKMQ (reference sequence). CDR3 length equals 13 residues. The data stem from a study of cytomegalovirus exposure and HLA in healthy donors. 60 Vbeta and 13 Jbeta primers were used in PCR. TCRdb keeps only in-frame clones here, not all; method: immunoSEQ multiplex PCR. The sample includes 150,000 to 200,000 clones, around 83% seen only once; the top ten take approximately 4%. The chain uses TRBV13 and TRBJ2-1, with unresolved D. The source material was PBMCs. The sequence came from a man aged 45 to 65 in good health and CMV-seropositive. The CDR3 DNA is TGTGCCAGCAGCTTAGAGCTGACCGAGCGCCGGTTCTTC. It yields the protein CASSLELTERRFF. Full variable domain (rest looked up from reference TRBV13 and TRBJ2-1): AAGVIQSPRHLIKEKRETATLKCYPIPRHDTVYWYQQGPGQDPQFLISFYEKMQSDKGSIPDRFSAQQFSDYHSELNMSSLELGDSALYFCASSLELTERRFFGPGTRLTVL.